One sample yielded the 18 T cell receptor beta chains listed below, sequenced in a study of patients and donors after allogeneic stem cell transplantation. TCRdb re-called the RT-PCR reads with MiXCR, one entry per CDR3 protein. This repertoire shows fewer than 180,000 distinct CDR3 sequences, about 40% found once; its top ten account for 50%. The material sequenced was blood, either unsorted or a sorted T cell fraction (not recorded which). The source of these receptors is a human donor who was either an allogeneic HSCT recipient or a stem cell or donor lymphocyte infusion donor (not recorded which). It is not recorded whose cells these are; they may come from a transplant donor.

CDR3 protein: CASSLGIGVSSPGELFF. The CDR3 DNA reads TGTGCCAGCAGCTTAGGGATAGGGGTTTCCTCCCCTGGGGAACTGTTTTTT. The rearrangement uses TRBV7-2 and TRBJ1-4; D possibly corresponds to TRBD1 (5 bases). CDR1 and CDR2 from the germline V gene are SGHTA and FQGNSA. V lost 1 base, J lost 12 bases, and 24 bases lay in between. The CDR3 is 17 residues long. The full variable domain, rest sourced from reference TRBV7-2 and TRBJ1-4, is GAGVSQSPSNKVTEKGKDVELRCDPISGHTALYWYRQSLGQGLEFLIYFQGNSAPDKSGLPSDRFSAERTGGSVSTLTIQRTQQEDSAVYLCASSLGIGVSSPGELFFGSGTQLSVL.

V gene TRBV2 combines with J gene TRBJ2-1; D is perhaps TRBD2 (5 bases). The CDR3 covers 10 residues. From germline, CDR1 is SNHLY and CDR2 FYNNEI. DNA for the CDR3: TGTGCTCTTCAAGAGGGTGAGCAGTTCTTC. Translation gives CALQEGEQFF.

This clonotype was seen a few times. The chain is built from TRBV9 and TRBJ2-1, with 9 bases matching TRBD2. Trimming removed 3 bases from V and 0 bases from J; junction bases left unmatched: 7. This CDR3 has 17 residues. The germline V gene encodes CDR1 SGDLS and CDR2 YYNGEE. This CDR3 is CASSAGTSPGSYNEQFF. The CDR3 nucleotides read TGTGCCAGCAGCGCGGGGACTAGCCCCGGCTCCTACAATGAGCAGTTCTTC.

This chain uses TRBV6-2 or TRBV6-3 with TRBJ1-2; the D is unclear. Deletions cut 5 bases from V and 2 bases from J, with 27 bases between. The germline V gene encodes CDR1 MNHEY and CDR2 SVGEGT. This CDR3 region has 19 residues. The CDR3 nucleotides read TGTGCCAGCAGTCATGTGGAGTTCGGACCGGCGGATAAGAACTATGGCTACACCTTC. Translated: CASSHVEFGPADKNYGYTF.

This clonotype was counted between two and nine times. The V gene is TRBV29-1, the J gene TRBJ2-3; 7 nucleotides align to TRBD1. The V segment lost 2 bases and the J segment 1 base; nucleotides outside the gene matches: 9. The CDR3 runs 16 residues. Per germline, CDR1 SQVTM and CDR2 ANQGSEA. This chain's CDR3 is CSVEHYRGVGTDTQYF. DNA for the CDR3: TGCAGCGTTGAACATTACAGGGGAGTGGGCACAGATACGCAGTATTTT.

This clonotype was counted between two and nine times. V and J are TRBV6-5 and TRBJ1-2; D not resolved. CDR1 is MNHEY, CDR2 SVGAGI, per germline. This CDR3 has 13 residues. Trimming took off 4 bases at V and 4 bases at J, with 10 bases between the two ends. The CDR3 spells CASSFRGAYGYTF. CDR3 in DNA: TGTGCCAGCAGTTTCCGAGGAGCCTATGGCTACACCTTC.

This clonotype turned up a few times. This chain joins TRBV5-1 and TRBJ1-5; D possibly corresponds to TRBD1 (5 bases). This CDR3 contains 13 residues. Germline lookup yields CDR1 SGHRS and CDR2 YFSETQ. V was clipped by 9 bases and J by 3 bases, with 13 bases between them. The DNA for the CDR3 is TGCGCCAACTCCCCGGGGCTCAATCAGCCCCAGCATTTT. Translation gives CANSPGLNQPQHF.

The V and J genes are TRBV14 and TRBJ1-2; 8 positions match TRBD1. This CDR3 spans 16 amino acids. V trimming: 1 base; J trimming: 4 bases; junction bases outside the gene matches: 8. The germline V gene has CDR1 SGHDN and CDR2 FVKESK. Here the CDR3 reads CASSQGGPGGGYGYTF. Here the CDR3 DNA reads TGTGCCAGCAGCCAAGGGGGGCCAGGGGGCGGCTATGGCTACACCTTC.

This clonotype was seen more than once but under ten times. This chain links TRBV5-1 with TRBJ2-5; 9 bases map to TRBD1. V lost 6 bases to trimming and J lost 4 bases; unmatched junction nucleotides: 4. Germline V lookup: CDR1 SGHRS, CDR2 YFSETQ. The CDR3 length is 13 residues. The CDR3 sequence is CASTLTGGETQYF. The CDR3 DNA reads TGCGCCAGCACCCTGACAGGGGGAGAGACCCAGTACTTC.

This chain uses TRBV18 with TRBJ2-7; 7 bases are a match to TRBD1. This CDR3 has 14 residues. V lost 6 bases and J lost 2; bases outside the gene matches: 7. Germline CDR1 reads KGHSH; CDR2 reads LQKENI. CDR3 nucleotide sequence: TGTGCCAGCTCCACCTGGGACAGTCCCTACGAGCAGTACGTC. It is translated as CASSTWDSPYEQYV.

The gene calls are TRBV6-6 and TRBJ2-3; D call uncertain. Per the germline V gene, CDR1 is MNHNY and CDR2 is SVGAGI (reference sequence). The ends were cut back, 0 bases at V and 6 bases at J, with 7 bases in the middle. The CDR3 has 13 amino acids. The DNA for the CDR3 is TGTGCCAGCAGTTACTCCGGACCGGATACGCAGTATTTT. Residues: CASSYSGPDTQYF.

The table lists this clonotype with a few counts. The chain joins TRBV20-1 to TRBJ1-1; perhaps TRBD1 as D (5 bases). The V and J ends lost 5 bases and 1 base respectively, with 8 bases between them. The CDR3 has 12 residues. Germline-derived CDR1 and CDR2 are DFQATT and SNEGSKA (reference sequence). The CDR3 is CSARGGNTEAFF. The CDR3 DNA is TGCAGTGCTCGGGGGGGGAACACTGAAGCTTTCTTT.

In nucleotides, the CDR3 is TGTGCCAGCAGTTGGCAGGCACTTTTCACTGAAGCTTTCTTT. This sequence encodes CASSWQALFTEAFF. The chain is built from TRBV12-3 or TRBV12-4 and TRBJ1-1, with D unresolved. Trimming cost V 4 bases and J 4 bases, with 13 bases left between them. This CDR3 region has 14 residues.

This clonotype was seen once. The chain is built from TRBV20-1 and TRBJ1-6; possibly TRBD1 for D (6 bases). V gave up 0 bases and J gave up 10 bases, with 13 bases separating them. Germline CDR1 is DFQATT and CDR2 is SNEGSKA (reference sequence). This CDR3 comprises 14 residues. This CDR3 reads CSAREWQGKSPLHF. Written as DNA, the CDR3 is TGCAGTGCTAGAGAATGGCAGGGGAAATCACCCCTCCACTTT.

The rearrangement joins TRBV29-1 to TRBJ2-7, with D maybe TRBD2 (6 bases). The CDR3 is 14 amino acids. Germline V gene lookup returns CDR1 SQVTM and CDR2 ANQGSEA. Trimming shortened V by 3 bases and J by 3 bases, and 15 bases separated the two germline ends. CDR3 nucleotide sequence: TGCAGCGTTGAGCTCGGAGGGGCTCTCTACGAGCAGTACTTC. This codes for CSVELGGALYEQYF.

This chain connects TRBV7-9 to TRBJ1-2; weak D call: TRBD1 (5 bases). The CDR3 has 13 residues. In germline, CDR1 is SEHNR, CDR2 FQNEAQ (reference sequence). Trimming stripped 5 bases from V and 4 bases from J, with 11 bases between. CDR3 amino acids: CASSADRIYGYTF. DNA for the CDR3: TGTGCCAGCAGCGCAGACAGAATCTATGGCTACACCTTC. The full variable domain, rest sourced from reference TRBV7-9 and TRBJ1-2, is DTGVSQNPRHKITKRGQNVTFRCDPISEHNRLYWYRQTLGQGPEFLTYFQNEAQLEKSRLLSDRFSAERPKGSFSTLEIQRTEQGDSAMYLCASSADRIYGYTFGSGTRLTVV.

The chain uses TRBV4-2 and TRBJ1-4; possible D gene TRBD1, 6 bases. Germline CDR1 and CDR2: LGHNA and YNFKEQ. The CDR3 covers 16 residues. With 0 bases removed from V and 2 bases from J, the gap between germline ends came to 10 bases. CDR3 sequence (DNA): TGTGCCAGCAGCCAAGAGGGGGCAGGTACTAATGAAAAACTGTTTTTT. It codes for CASSQEGAGTNEKLFF.

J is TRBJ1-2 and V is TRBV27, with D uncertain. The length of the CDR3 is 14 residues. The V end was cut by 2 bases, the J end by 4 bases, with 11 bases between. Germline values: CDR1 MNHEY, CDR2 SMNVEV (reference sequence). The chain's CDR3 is CASSLDRTGYGYTF. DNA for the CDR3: TGTGCCAGCAGTTTAGACCGAACCGGCTATGGCTACACCTTC.